This T cell receptor (beta chain) was captured by sequencing in a study of T-cell reconstitution after alpha-beta-depleted transplantation in children. This clonotype was picked up many times. The target antigen is unknown. General study findings and limits: Expanded graft clones numbering several hundred reportedly gave rise to alpha-beta T cells about two months after transplant.

Unique molecular identifiers were used to barcode this TCRbeta library. MiXCR, applied by TCRdb to the PCR reads, yields one record per CDR3 protein. The sample contains some 180,000 distinct CDR3 sequences, about 6.6% of which appear only once. The receptor was isolated from a boy between 2 and 10 years old with acute lymphoblastic leukemia, due to receive a stem cell transplant. The sequencing used PBMCs, collected before TCRalphabeta/CD19-depleted stem cell transplant.

Here the CDR3 DNA reads TGCAGCGTTGGTAGGGACCACGAGCAGTACTTC. Translating gives CSVGRDHEQYF. The chain employs TRBV29-1 and TRBJ2-7; the D gene could be TRBD1 or TRBD2 (5 bases each). Trimming took off 4 bases at V and 5 bases at J, with 9 bases between the two ends. The CDR3 totals 11 residues. CDR1 is SQVTM, CDR2 ANQGSEA, per germline.